This T cell receptor (beta chain) was documented in a study of T cells after posttransplantation cyclophosphamide. The CDR3 covers 13 residues. The germline gives CDR1 MNHEY, CDR2 SMNVEV (reference sequence). The V gene lost 6 bases and the J gene lost 7 bases, with 15 bases spanning the gap. Measured with immunoSEQ multiplex PCR; TCRdb has only the in-frame clones, and not every one. The sample holds about 52,000 clones, roughly 94% seen once. The sequenced material came from PBMCs. The chain uses TRBV27 and TRBJ1-2; maybe TRBD1 (6 bases). The TCR comes from a woman in her 30s in good health and a related stem cell transplant donor. The CDR3 DNA follows: TGTGCCAGCAGGTTTGTCAGGGGCGGTGGCTACACCTTC. Its protein is CASRFVRGGGYTF.